The 30 T cell receptor beta chains presented below share a single source sample, sequenced in a study of shared clonotypes between healthy human individuals. The repertoire was sequenced with immunoSEQ multiplex PCR; TCRdb's copy has only in-frame clones and lacks some. Of approximately 1.5 million clones listed, around 98% are singletons. The specimen sequenced was naive CD4+ T cells sorted from blood. Documented subset: CD45RA+ positively selected. These receptors all come from a man younger than 40 in good health.

This chain joins TRBV7-9 and TRBJ1-1; 8 bases are a match to TRBD1. The CDR3 contains 14 residues. CDR1 and CDR2 from the germline V gene are SEHNR and FQNEAQ (reference sequence). The J segment lost 1 base and the V segment lost 6 bases, leaving 4 bases of the junction unmatched. CDR3 coding DNA: TGTGCCAGCAGGGCCCAGGGGGCGAACACTGAAGCTTTCTTT. Translating it yields CASRAQGANTEAFF.

The chain has TRBV7-2 and TRBJ2-5; a possible D gene is TRBD2 (5 bases). This CDR3 region has 14 residues. Trimming took off 2 bases at V and 6 bases at J, with 13 bases between the two ends. The germline V gene has CDR1 SGHTA and CDR2 FQGNSA. This CDR3 reads CASSLWRQRKTQYF. CDR3 DNA sequence: TGTGCCAGCAGCTTATGGAGGCAGCGGAAGACCCAGTACTTC.

The rearrangement joins TRBV4-1 to TRBJ2-2; a possible D gene is TRBD1 (5 bases). The CDR3 covers 17 residues. Trimming stripped 0 bases from V and 2 bases from J, with 13 bases between. Germline CDR1 is MGHRA and CDR2 is YSYEKL. The DNA for the CDR3 is TGCGCCAGCAGCCAAGATTTCACTGGGGCTAACACCGGGGAGCTGTTTTTT. Encoded protein: CASSQDFTGANTGELFF.

Note on this clone: The same CDR3 arises from other DNA sequences in this sample as well. The V and J genes are TRBV28 and TRBJ1-5; the D gene is possibly TRBD1 (6 bases). Germline V gene data show CDR1 as MDHEN and CDR2 as SYDVKM. This CDR3 spans 14 amino acids. Trimming took 6 bases from V and 6 from J, leaving 15 bases between them. CDR3 coding DNA: TGTGCCAGCAGCCCCTGGGGGGGCAGTCAGCCCCAGCATTTT. The encoded protein is CASSPWGGSQPQHF.

The chain links TRBV6-1 to TRBJ2-5, with D perhaps TRBD1 (5 bases). V gave up 4 bases and J gave up 2 bases, with 11 bases separating them. This CDR3 spans 14 amino acids. Germline CDR1 and CDR2: MNHNS and SASEGT. CDR3 nucleotide sequence: TGTGCCAGCAGTGTGGCAGGGAAGCAAGAGACCCAGTACTTC. It yields the protein CASSVAGKQETQYF.

As DNA, the CDR3 is TGTGCCAGCAGCCATGAAATCCACAGGGGGCCCTTGAGCGAGCAGTACTTC. Amino acids: CASSHEIHRGPLSEQYF. The chain joins TRBV7-2 to TRBJ2-7, with TRBD1 matching 9 bases. Germline V gene data show CDR1 as SGHTA and CDR2 as FQGNSA. J lost 6 bases, V lost 5 bases, and 17 bases had no gene match. This CDR3 region has 17 residues.

The CDR3 DNA follows: TGTGCCAGCAGTCGACAGGGTCGAACCGGGGAGCTGTTTTTT. Amino acid sequence: CASSRQGRTGELFF. The chain joins TRBV2 to TRBJ2-2, with TRBD1 matching over 7 bases. Germline V lookup: CDR1 SNHLY, CDR2 FYNNEI. The CDR3 sequence is 14 residues long. V gave up 5 bases and J gave up 5 bases; unmatched junction bases: 5.

V usage is TRBV6-1 and J usage is TRBJ2-7; possibly TRBD1 for D (6 bases). Germline CDR1 MNHNS, CDR2 SASEGT. CDR3 length: 13 amino acids. Trimming cost V 6 bases and J 5 bases, with 14 bases left between them. Here the CDR3 reads CASRTTGGNEQYF. CDR3 nucleotides: TGTGCCAGCAGGACGACAGGTGGGAACGAGCAGTACTTC.

The CDR3 protein is CASSLGSETYEQYF. CDR3 sequence (DNA): TGTGCCAGCAGCTTGGGGTCCGAGACCTACGAGCAGTACTTC. The chain combines TRBV5-4 with TRBJ2-7; no reliable D call. Trimming left V 0 bases short and J 2 bases short, with 9 bases between. The CDR3 covers 14 residues. CDR1 is SGHNT, CDR2 YYREEE, per germline (reference sequence).

The chain couples TRBV18 to TRBJ2-7, with D perhaps TRBD2 (5 bases). The germline V gene encodes CDR1 KGHSH and CDR2 LQKENI. The CDR3 covers 13 residues. Trimming removed 3 bases from V and 5 bases from J, with 11 bases in between. In DNA, the CDR3 is TGTGCCAGCTCACCTTCGGCCGGGAACGAGCAGTACTTC. Protein sequence: CASSPSAGNEQYF. Using reference TRBV18 and TRBJ2-7 for the parts outside the CDR3, the full variable domain is NAGVMQNPRHLVRRRGQEARLRCSPMKGHSHVYWYRQLPEEGLKFMVYLQKENIIDESGMPKERFSAEFPKEGPSILRIQQVVRGDSAAYFCASSPSAGNEQYFGPGTRLTVT.

V gene TRBV18 combines with J gene TRBJ1-1; D is ambiguous. This CDR3 region has 15 residues. From germline, CDR1 is KGHSH and CDR2 LQKENI. The V end lost 3 bases, the J end lost 0 bases, and 11 bases lay between the germline ends. As DNA, the CDR3 is TGTGCCAGCTCACCGCGACCACACATGAACACTGAAGCTTTCTTT. This encodes CASSPRPHMNTEAFF. Combining the CDR3 with reference TRBV18 and TRBJ1-1 gives the whole variable domain NAGVMQNPRHLVRRRGQEARLRCSPMKGHSHVYWYRQLPEEGLKFMVYLQKENIIDESGMPKERFSAEFPKEGPSILRIQQVVRGDSAAYFCASSPRPHMNTEAFFGQGTRLTVV.

On this clone: This specimen includes other DNA sequences encoding the same CDR3. The rearrangement uses TRBV14 and TRBJ2-2; a possible D gene is TRBD2 (6 bases). In germline, CDR1 is SGHDN, CDR2 FVKESK. The V gene lost 3 bases and the J gene lost 0 bases, with 8 bases spanning the gap. The CDR3 spans 15 residues. CDR3 nucleotide sequence: TGTGCCAGCAGCCATTGGGGGGCGAACACCGGGGAGCTGTTTTTT. Its translation is CASSHWGANTGELFF.

The rearrangement joins TRBV28 to TRBJ1-3; no reliable D call. V was pared by 4 bases and J by 9 bases, with 16 bases between. CDR3 length: 14 amino acids. CDR1 is MDHEN, CDR2 SYDVKM, per germline. The CDR3 spells CASSSLGYMGTIYF. CDR3 in DNA: TGTGCCAGCAGTTCCCTGGGATACATGGGCACCATATATTTT.

The chain combines TRBV6-5 with TRBJ2-7; TRBD2 matches 7 bases. Germline loops: CDR1 MNHEY, CDR2 SVGAGI. CDR3 size: 15 residues. J was trimmed by 6 bases and V by 2 bases; bases with no gene match: 10. CDR3 loop: CASSYLSGRPSEQYF. For the CDR3, the DNA is TGTGCCAGCAGTTACCTTAGCGGGCGACCCTCCGAGCAGTACTTC.

V is TRBV28 and J is TRBJ1-4; 8 bases are a match to TRBD1. The CDR3 length is 17 residues. Trimming took 5 bases from V and 7 from J; bases not matched to a gene: 15. CDR1 is MDHEN, CDR2 SYDVKM, per germline. CDR3 nucleotide sequence: TGTGCCAGCAGTCCCCGGACGATGGGACAGGCCTTTGAAAAACTGTTTTTT. Translation gives CASSPRTMGQAFEKLFF.

The rearrangement links TRBV5-1 to TRBJ2-1, with D perhaps TRBD2 (5 bases). Trimming cost V 5 bases and J 0 bases, with 12 bases left between them. CDR3 length equals 15 residues. CDR1 and CDR2 (germline): SGHRS, YFSETQ. The CDR3 nucleotides are TGCGCCAGCAGGGAGCGGCTGAGCTCCTACAATGAGCAGTTCTTC. Its translation is CASRERLSSYNEQFF.

The chain couples TRBV29-1 to TRBJ1-5; the D gene is possibly TRBD1 (6 bases). The germline V gene has CDR1 SQVTM and CDR2 ANQGSEA. The CDR3 has 12 residues. Trimming removed 6 bases from V and 4 bases from J, with 10 bases in between. The CDR3 DNA is TGCAGCGTGTCGAGGGGGAATCAGCCCCAGCATTTT. Protein sequence: CSVSRGNQPQHF. The full variable domain, rest sourced from reference TRBV29-1 and TRBJ1-5, is SAVISQKPSRDICQRGTSLTIQCQVDSQVTMMFWYRQQPGQSLTLIATANQGSEATYESGFVIDKFPISRPNLTFSTLTVSNMSPEDSSIYLCSVSRGNQPQHFGDGTRLSIL.

The V call is TRBV11-2, the J call TRBJ2-5; D may be TRBD1 or TRBD2 (7 bases each). This CDR3 region has 16 residues. Trimming left V 3 bases short and J 3 bases short, with 17 bases between. Germline lookup yields CDR1 SGHAT and CDR2 FQNNGV. The CDR3 DNA sequence: TGTGCCAGCAGCTTGGGGGGGGGAGACAGGGAAGAGACCCAGTACTTC. This translates into CASSLGGGDREETQYF.

The chain combines TRBV28 with TRBJ1-5, with 8 bases that match TRBD1. Germline lookup yields CDR1 MDHEN and CDR2 SYDVKM. CDR3 length equals 16 residues. V lost 6 bases and J lost 0; bases outside the gene matches: 7. The CDR3 region is CASRRTGLYSNQPQHF. CDR3 nucleotides: TGTGCCAGCAGACGGACAGGGCTTTATAGCAATCAGCCCCAGCATTTT.

The V gene is TRBV13, the J gene TRBJ2-1, with D hard to call. Trimming pared 7 bases from V and 2 bases from J, leaving 9 bases between. The CDR3 consists of 13 residues. Germline V gene lookup returns CDR1 PRHDT and CDR2 FYEKMQ (reference sequence). The CDR3 is CASTRSPYNEQFF. The CDR3 DNA reads as TGTGCCAGCACCCGAAGCCCCTACAATGAGCAGTTCTTC.

V gene TRBV7-9 combines with J gene TRBJ2-3, with TRBD2 identical over 8 bases. The CDR3 runs 15 residues. V shed 5 bases, J shed 4 bases, and the junction held 8 bases outside the gene matches. The germline V gene encodes CDR1 SEHNR and CDR2 FQNEAQ (reference sequence). The CDR3 is CASSVSGRSSDTQYF. In DNA form, the CDR3 reads TGTGCCAGCAGCGTAAGCGGGAGAAGCTCAGATACGCAGTATTTT. Filled out from reference TRBV7-9 and TRBJ2-3, the complete variable domain reads DTGVSQNPRHKITKRGQNVTFRCDPISEHNRLYWYRQTLGQGPEFLTYFQNEAQLEKSRLLSDRFSAERPKGSFSTLEIQRTEQGDSAMYLCASSVSGRSSDTQYFGPGTRLTVL.

DNA for the CDR3: TGTGCCAGCAGCTTATTGCGGTCCAGGAGCTCTGGAAACACCATATATTTT. It encodes CASSLLRSRSSGNTIYF. This chain joins TRBV7-6 and TRBJ1-3; D is unclear. This CDR3 is 17 amino acids long. The ends were cut back, 2 bases at V and 0 bases at J, with 14 bases in the middle. Germline V gene lookup returns CDR1 SGHVS and CDR2 FNYEAQ.

The chain has TRBV7-9 and TRBJ1-1, with TRBD1 as a possible D gene (5 bases). CDR3 length: 15 residues. Per germline, CDR1 SEHNR and CDR2 FQNEAQ (reference sequence). V was pared by 5 bases and J by 1 base, with 14 bases between. The DNA of the CDR3 is TGTGCCAGCAGCCGAATCGGGACGGAGAACACTGAAGCTTTCTTT. Protein product: CASSRIGTENTEAFF. The full variable domain, completed using reference TRBV7-9 and TRBJ1-1, is DTGVSQNPRHKITKRGQNVTFRCDPISEHNRLYWYRQTLGQGPEFLTYFQNEAQLEKSRLLSDRFSAERPKGSFSTLEIQRTEQGDSAMYLCASSRIGTENTEAFFGQGTRLTVV.

This sequence joins TRBV9 and TRBJ2-5; D not resolved. CDR1 is SGDLS, CDR2 YYNGEE, per germline. V was pared by 2 bases and J by 5 bases, with 13 bases between. The length of the CDR3 is 14 residues. This CDR3 reads CASSVHLYGETQYF. The CDR3 nucleotides read TGTGCCAGCAGCGTCCACCTATACGGTGAGACCCAGTACTTC.

The gene calls are TRBV18 and TRBJ2-2; D call uncertain. Germline V gene lookup returns CDR1 KGHSH and CDR2 LQKENI. The ends were cut back, 2 bases at V and 2 bases at J, with 12 bases in the middle. The CDR3 covers 16 residues. The CDR3 sequence: CASSPWADLNTGELFF. The CDR3 nucleotides read TGTGCCAGCTCACCATGGGCAGACCTTAACACCGGGGAGCTGTTTTTT.

The chain recombines TRBV28 with TRBJ2-3, with 7 bases fitting TRBD2. The junction had 9 bases not matched to a gene; V was cut back by 1 base and J by 5 bases. This CDR3 has 16 amino acids. Looked up from germline, CDR1 is MDHEN and CDR2 is SYDVKM. This chain's CDR3 is CASSLYGGGPGDTQYF. CDR3 bases: TGTGCCAGCAGTTTATATGGGGGAGGGCCAGGAGATACGCAGTATTTT.

The chain is built from TRBV7-6 and TRBJ1-5, with D perhaps matching TRBD1 (6 bases). From germline, CDR1 is SGHVS and CDR2 FNYEAQ. The CDR3 contains 16 residues. Deletions cut 7 bases from V and 5 bases from J, with 21 bases between. This chain's CDR3 is CASTNLGGGRDQPQHF. The CDR3 DNA is TGTGCCAGCACCAATTTGGGCGGGGGCAGGGATCAGCCCCAGCATTTT.

The CDR3: CASSSGLAGGLLAKNIQYF. CDR3 bases: TGTGCCAGCAGCTCCGGACTAGCGGGAGGGCTACTAGCCAAAAACATTCAGTACTTC. The chain couples TRBV7-2 to TRBJ2-4; 15 positions match TRBD2. This CDR3 has 19 amino acids. With V trimmed by 4 bases and J by 0 bases, 7 bases remained unmatched. Germline V CDR1 and CDR2: SGHTA, FQGNSA.

The CDR3 protein is CAWSVTRDYGYTF. The CDR3 region has the DNA TGTGCCTGGAGTGTGACAAGGGACTATGGCTACACCTTC. J is TRBJ1-2 and V is TRBV30; no reliable D call. The V end was cut by 0 bases, the J end by 3 bases, with 8 bases between. The CDR3 covers 13 residues. Germline CDR1 and CDR2: GTSNPN and SVGIG (reference sequence).

V gene TRBV28 combines with J gene TRBJ2-7, with TRBD1 matching over 9 bases. V was pared by 10 bases and J by 5 bases, with 9 bases of the junction left unmatched. Per germline, CDR1 MDHEN and CDR2 SYDVKM. This CDR3 has 13 residues. DNA for the CDR3: TGTGCCATCAGGGGACAGGGAGTCGACGAGCAGTACTTC. Translation: CAIRGQGVDEQYF.